This T cell receptor beta chain originates from a study of T cells in Graves' hyperthyroidism and ophthalmopathy. Regarding the study as a whole: Blood also held most thyroid clonotypes expanded beyond 0.001.

This clonotype was observed a handful of times. Its antigen is unknown. This CDR3 has 15 residues. Germline V gene sequence: CDR1 MNHNS, CDR2 SASEGT. V gave up 5 bases and J gave up 6 bases; unmatched junction bases: 13. RNA transcripts yielded amplified TCR beta CDR3 regions. The HTBI primer set was used in a first-round RT-PCR of the TCR CDR3. TCRdb re-derived calls from the multiplex PCR reads in MiXCR, one entry per CDR3 protein. Here the sample spans roughly 700,000 distinct CDR3 sequences, approximately 36% being singletons. Graves' hyperthyroidism was deemed stable given no ophthalmopathy progression within 18 months. The study excluded patients with uncontrolled infection, other autoimmune disease, pregnancy or lactation.

Sample: blood. This TCR was sampled from a woman in her thirties or forties with Graves' hyperthyroidism. The chain carries TRBV6-1 and TRBJ2-7; 7 bases fit TRBD2. The DNA for the CDR3 is TGTGCCAGCAGTTACGGAGGCGGGAGAAACCGCGAGCAGTACTTC. It is translated as CASSYGGGRNREQYF.